A single T cell receptor (beta chain) is shown here with its context. Its target is not known. Both 60 Vbeta primers and 13 Jbeta primers went into the PCR. Generated by immunoSEQ multiplex PCR, the TCRdb table keeps only in-frame clones and is missing some. The table records about 200,000 clones, almost 80% of them present only once. The record originates from a study of cytomegalovirus exposure and HLA in healthy donors. At the level of the study: Researchers found that just over 80% of around 400 genotyped donors fell within the Caucasian-associated ancestry cluster. General study findings and limits: Associated with HLA alleles at 0.05 false discovery rate in a later analysis were some 18,000 TCR beta sequences.

Germline V gives CDR1 LGHNA, CDR2 YSLEER. Trimming removed 1 base at V and 8 bases at J, with 12 bases between. This CDR3 region has 15 residues. The chain couples TRBV4-3 to TRBJ1-6; no definite D call. This clonotype was sampled from a man between 18 and 35 years old in good health and CMV-seronegative. The sample consisted of PBMCs. The CDR3 nucleotides read TGCGCCAGCAGCCAAGCGGTCCTTCAGGATTCACCCCTCCACTTT. Its protein is CASSQAVLQDSPLHF.